This T cell receptor (beta chain) was profiled in a study of blood T cells in healthy people across ages. Study findings and constraints: The fall in TCR beta diversity per million T cells was roughly linear with age.

V dropped 5 bases and J dropped 5 bases, with 10 bases sitting between them. Per germline, CDR1 SGHKS and CDR2 YYEKEE (reference sequence). CDR3 size: 12 residues. Using a J-beta primer mix together with a sample-barcoded 5' primer, a second PCR was run for about 7 to 12 cycles. TCRdb recomputed calls from the 5' RACE reads with MiXCR, one row per CDR3 protein. The table has 780,000 or so distinct CDR3 sequences, 56% seen once. Remarks on this clonotype: Its matching antigen is unknown.

The rearrangement joins TRBV5-5 to TRBJ2-5; D gene ambiguous. The receptor comes from a middle-aged man in good health. Sequenced: blood. The CDR3 loop reads CASSARWETQYF. The CDR3 nucleotides read TGTGCCAGCAGTGCCCGTTGGGAGACCCAGTACTTC.